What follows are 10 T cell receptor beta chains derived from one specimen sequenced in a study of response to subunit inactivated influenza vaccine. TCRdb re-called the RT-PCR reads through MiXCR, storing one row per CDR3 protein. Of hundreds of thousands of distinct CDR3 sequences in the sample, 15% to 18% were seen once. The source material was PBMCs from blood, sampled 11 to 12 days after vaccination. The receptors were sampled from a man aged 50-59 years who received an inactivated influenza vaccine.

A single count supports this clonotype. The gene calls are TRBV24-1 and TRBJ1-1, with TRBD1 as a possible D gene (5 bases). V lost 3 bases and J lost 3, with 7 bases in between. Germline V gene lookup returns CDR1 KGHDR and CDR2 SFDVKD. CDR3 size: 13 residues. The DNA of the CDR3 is TGTGCCACCAGTGATCCGGGGGACACTGAAGCTTTCTTT. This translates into CATSDPGDTEAFF.

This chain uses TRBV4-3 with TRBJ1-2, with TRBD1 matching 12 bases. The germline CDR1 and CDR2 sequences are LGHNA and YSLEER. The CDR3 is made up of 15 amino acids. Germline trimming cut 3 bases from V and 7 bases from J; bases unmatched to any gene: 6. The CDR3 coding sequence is TGCGCCAGCAGCCAGGCCGGGACAGGGGGCTTTGGCTACACCTTC. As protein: CASSQAGTGGFGYTF.

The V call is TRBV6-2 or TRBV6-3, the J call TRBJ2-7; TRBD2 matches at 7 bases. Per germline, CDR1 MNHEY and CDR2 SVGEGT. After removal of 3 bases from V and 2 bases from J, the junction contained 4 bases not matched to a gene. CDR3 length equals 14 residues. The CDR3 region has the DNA TGTGCCAGCAGTTATCTAGCGGACGCCTACGAGCAGTACTTC. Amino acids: CASSYLADAYEQYF.

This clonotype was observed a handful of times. CDR3: CASSPGQGKGYTF. The CDR3, as DNA: TGCGCCAGCAGCCCCGGACAGGGGAAGGGCTACACCTTC. The chain links TRBV5-1 to TRBJ1-2; 9 bases match TRBD1. This CDR3 region has 13 residues. With V trimmed by 4 bases and J by 8 bases, 6 bases remained unmatched. Germline V lookup: CDR1 SGHRS, CDR2 YFSETQ.

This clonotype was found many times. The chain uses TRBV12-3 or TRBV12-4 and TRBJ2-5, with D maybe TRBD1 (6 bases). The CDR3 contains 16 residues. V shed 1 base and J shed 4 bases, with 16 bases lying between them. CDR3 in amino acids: CASSLGPPGESETQYF. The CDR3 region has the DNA TGTGCCAGCAGTTTAGGCCCCCCAGGGGAGTCAGAGACCCAGTACTTC.

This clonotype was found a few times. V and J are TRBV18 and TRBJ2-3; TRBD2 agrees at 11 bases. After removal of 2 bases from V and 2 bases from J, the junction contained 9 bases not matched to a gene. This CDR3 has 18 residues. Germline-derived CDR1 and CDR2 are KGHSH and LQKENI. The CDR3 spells CASSPVGTSGIVTDTQYF. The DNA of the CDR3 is TGTGCCAGCTCACCAGTTGGGACTAGCGGTATAGTCACAGATACGCAGTATTTT.

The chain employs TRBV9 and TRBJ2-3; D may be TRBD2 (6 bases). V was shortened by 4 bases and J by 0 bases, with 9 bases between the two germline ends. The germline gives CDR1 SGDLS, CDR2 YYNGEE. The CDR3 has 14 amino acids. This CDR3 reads CASSKSGSTDTQYF. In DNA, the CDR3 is TGTGCCAGCAGCAAGAGCGGGAGCACAGATACGCAGTATTTT.

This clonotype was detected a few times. CDR3 bases: TGTGCCAGCAGCCCGCAAACAGGGGACCCTGAAGCTTTCTTT. Translated, it gives CASSPQTGDPEAFF. V and J are TRBV3-1 and TRBJ1-1; 7 bases line up with TRBD1. Trimming took 4 bases from V and 6 from J; bases not matched to a gene: 8. The CDR3 has 14 residues. Germline V gene sequence: CDR1 LGHDT, CDR2 YNNKEL (reference sequence).

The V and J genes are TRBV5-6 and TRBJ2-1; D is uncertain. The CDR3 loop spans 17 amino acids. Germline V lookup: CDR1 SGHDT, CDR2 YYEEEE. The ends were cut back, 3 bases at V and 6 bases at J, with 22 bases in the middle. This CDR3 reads CASSSNLGDAATNEQFF. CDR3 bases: TGTGCCAGCAGCTCGAACCTCGGAGACGCTGCCACCAATGAGCAGTTCTTC.

The CDR3 reads CASSLGPWDTQYF. The DNA for the CDR3 is TGTGCCAGCAGCTTAGGACCTTGGGATACGCAGTATTTT. The chain uses TRBV7-2 and TRBJ2-3; D remains ambiguous. The germline CDR1 and CDR2 sequences are SGHTA and FQGNSA. V shed 1 base and J shed 6 bases, with 8 bases lying between them. This CDR3 region has 13 residues.